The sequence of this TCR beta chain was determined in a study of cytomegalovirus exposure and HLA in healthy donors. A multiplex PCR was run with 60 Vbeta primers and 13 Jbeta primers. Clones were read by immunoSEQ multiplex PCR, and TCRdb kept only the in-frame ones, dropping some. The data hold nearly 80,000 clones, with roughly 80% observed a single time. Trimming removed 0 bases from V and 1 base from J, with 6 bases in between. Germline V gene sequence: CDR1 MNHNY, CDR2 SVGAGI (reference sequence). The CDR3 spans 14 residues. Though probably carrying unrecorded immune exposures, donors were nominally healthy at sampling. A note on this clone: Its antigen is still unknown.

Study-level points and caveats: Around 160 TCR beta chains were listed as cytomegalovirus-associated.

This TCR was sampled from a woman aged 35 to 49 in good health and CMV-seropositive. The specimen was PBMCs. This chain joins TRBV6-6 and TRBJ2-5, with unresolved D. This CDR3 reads CASSYSNTQETQYF. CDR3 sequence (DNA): TGTGCCAGCAGTTACTCGAACACCCAAGAGACCCAGTACTTC.